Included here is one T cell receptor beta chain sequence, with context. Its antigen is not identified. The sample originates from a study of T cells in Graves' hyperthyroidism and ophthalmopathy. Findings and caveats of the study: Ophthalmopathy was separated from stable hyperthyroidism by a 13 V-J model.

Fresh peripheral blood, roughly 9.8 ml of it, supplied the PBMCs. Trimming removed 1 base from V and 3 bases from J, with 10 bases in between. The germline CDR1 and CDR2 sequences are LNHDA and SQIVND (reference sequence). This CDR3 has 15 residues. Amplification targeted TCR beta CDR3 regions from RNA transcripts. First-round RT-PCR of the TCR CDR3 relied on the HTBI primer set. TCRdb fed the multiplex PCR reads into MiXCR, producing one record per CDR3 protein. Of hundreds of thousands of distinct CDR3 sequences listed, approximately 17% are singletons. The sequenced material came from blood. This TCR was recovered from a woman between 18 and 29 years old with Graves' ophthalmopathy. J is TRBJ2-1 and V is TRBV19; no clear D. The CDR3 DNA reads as TGTGCCAGTAGTATAGCTCCAGAAGGCTACAATGAGCAGTTCTTC. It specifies CASSIAPEGYNEQFF.